The TCR beta chain under discussion was sequenced for a study of blood T cell repertoires in COVID-19. Overall study context: T cells, B-cell-depleted T cells, or PBMCs supplied cDNA or gDNA.

As handled by the study authors: Estimation of nucleated cell counts relied on the amplification of reference gene primers. Generated by immunoSEQ multiplex PCR, the TCRdb table keeps only in-frame clones and is missing some. Clone size and the V and J calls come from that table; the DNA yielded D and trimming. The table lists roughly 250,000 clones, around 88% of them singletons. Participant age was roughly 18 to 95 years, and participants resided in fewer than 25 US areas. Trimming pared 7 bases from V and 5 bases from J, leaving 20 bases between. The germline gives CDR1 SQVTM, CDR2 ANQGSEA. The CDR3 extends over 15 amino acids.

The clonotype originates from a woman aged 40-49 years with acute COVID-19. The sample comprised PBMCs or T cells enriched from blood (not recorded which). The chain employs TRBV29-1 and TRBJ2-2, with D perhaps matching TRBD2 (6 bases). The CDR3 bases are TGCAGCGCCGGGGTGGGGCTAGCGCGGACCGGGGAGCTGTTTTTT. Encoded protein: CSAGVGLARTGELFF.